These 22 T cell receptor beta chains came from one sample sequenced in a study of T cells in Graves' hyperthyroidism and ophthalmopathy. TCR beta CDR3 sequences were amplified from RNA transcripts. The primer set for the first-round RT-PCR of the TCR CDR3 was HTBI. TCRdb used MiXCR to reprocess the multiplex PCR reads, holding one entry per CDR3 protein. In the table there are 640,000 or so distinct CDR3 sequences, about 14% of which are singletons. Sequenced input: blood. These receptor sequences come from a woman under 30 with Graves' ophthalmopathy.

The J gene is TRBJ2-5, the V gene TRBV6-1, with 11 bases that match TRBD1. The germline gives CDR1 MNHNS, CDR2 SASEGT. The CDR3 spans 14 residues. Trimming cost V 6 bases and J 1 base; bases outside gene matches: 1. The chain's CDR3 is CASRDRGRQETQYF. The DNA of the CDR3 is TGTGCCAGCAGGGACAGGGGGCGCCAAGAGACCCAGTACTTC.

This clonotype was observed at least ten times. CDR3 residues: CASSSQGGRGINQPQHF. The CDR3 coding sequence is TGTGCCAGCAGTTCACAGGGAGGTAGGGGTATCAATCAGCCCCAGCATTTT. The chain recombines TRBV6-1 with TRBJ1-5, with TRBD1 as a possible D gene (6 bases). V lost 5 bases and J 3 bases, leaving 20 bases between the germline ends. This CDR3 region has 17 residues. CDR1 and CDR2 (germline): MNHNS, SASEGT.

The V gene is TRBV6-1, the J gene TRBJ2-4, with TRBD1 matching 7 bases. J gave up 1 base and V 7 bases, and 4 bases lay outside the gene matches. The V gene's germline CDR1 is MNHNS and CDR2 SASEGT. CDR3 length equals 14 residues. The CDR3 is CASTGTAAKNIQYF. The CDR3 coding sequence is TGTGCCAGCACCGGGACAGCGGCCAAAAACATTCAGTACTTC.

In its sample, this clonotype was seen once. A read error may explain this, as a much larger clone is one base away. This chain connects TRBV20-1 to TRBJ2-7, with D tentatively TRBD2 (7 bases). The CDR3 is 14 amino acids. Trimming left V 6 bases short and J 1 base short, with 16 bases between. CDR1 DFQATT and CDR2 SNEGSKA come from the germline V gene (reference sequence). The CDR3 protein is CSAARGAWSYEQYF. Written as DNA, the CDR3 is TGCAGTGCCGCCCGGGGGGCTTGGTCCTACGAGCAGTACTTC.

This clonotype was found a few times. The chain joins TRBV2 to TRBJ2-2, with D possibly being TRBD1 (8 bases). Germline loops: CDR1 SNHLY, CDR2 FYNNEI. The V end lost 7 bases, the J end lost 3 bases, and 18 bases lay between the germline ends. This CDR3 is built from 16 residues. DNA of the CDR3: TGTGCCAGCAAAGCGGGACAGGACTTTTACACCGGGGAGCTGTTTTTT. It translates to CASKAGQDFYTGELFF. Looking up the rest from reference TRBV2 and TRBJ2-2 gives the full variable domain: EPEVTQTPSHQVTQMGQEVILRCVPISNHLYFYWYRQILGQKVEFLVSFYNNEISEKSEIFDDQFSVERPDGSNFTLKIRSTKLEDSAMYFCASKAGQDFYTGELFFGEGSRLTVL.

Details on this clonotype: With a much larger clone just one base away, this may be a read error. The chain is built from TRBV7-2 and TRBJ2-5; weak D call: TRBD2 (5 bases). CDR3 length: 13 residues. Trimming took 4 bases from V and 4 from J, leaving 10 bases between them. The germline gives CDR1 SGHTA, CDR2 FQGNSA. CDR3 protein: CASSSRDSETQYF. In nucleotides, the CDR3 is TGTGCCAGCAGCTCCCGGGATTCAGAGACCCAGTACTTC.

This clonotype appeared many times. The chain is built from TRBV28 and TRBJ2-7, with 11 bases identical to TRBD2. V lost 3 bases to trimming and J lost 9 bases; unmatched junction nucleotides: 10. This CDR3 spans 15 amino acids. Germline assignment: CDR1 MDHEN and CDR2 SYDVKM. Here the CDR3 reads CASSFWRVLAGGQYF. CDR3 in DNA: TGTGCCAGCAGTTTTTGGAGGGTCCTAGCGGGAGGGCAGTACTTC.

Worth noting for this clonotype: At one end, the junction sequence differs from germline, possibly due to a read error. This sequence joins TRBV2 and TRBJ1-3, with 10 bases aligning to TRBD1. The germline CDR1 and CDR2 sequences are SNHLY and FYNNEI. The CDR3 consists of 15 residues. The CDR3 DNA is TGTGCCAGCAGTAGACAGGGGGCCGCTGGAAACGCCATATATTTT. Its translation: CASSRQGAAGNAIYF.

This clonotype occurred many times. CDR3 sequence reads: CASSLKLGTGELFF. The CDR3, as DNA: TGTGCCAGCAGTCTCAAACTGGGCACCGGGGAGCTGTTTTTT. The V and J genes are TRBV12-3 or TRBV12-4 and TRBJ2-2; D remains unclear. Trimming cost V 5 bases and J 4 bases, with 11 bases left between them. The CDR3 is made up of 14 amino acids.

The J gene is TRBJ2-1, the V gene TRBV7-3; D ambiguous. CDR1 and CDR2 from the germline V gene are SGHTA and FQGTGA. This CDR3 region has 12 residues. With 6 bases removed from V and 7 bases from J, the gap between germline ends came to 10 bases. The CDR3 spells CASSPPRNEQFF. For the CDR3, the DNA is TGTGCCAGCAGTCCACCAAGGAATGAGCAGTTCTTC.

This clonotype occurred many times. The chain has TRBV7-2 and TRBJ1-1, with D possibly matching TRBD1 (5 bases). Per germline, CDR1 SGHTA and CDR2 FQGNSA. The CDR3 length is 15 residues. Between the trimmed V and J ends, which lost 10 bases and 0 bases, there was a span of 18 bases. The CDR3 coding sequence is TGTGCCACCATCTGGGGGTCACACATGAACACTGAAGCTTTCTTT. Translated, it gives CATIWGSHMNTEAFF.

The V and J genes are TRBV4-2 and TRBJ2-5, with 9 bases lining up with TRBD2. CDR3 size: 16 residues. V was pared by 0 bases and J by 4 bases, with 6 bases of the junction left unmatched. Germline CDR1 is LGHNA and CDR2 is YNFKEQ. As DNA, the CDR3 is TGTGCCAGCAGCCAAGAAACGGCGGGAGGGCTAGAGACCCAGTACTTC. Its translation is CASSQETAGGLETQYF.

In this sample, this clonotype turned up many times. The chain carries TRBV7-2 and TRBJ2-7, with 7 bases matching TRBD1. The CDR3 extends over 15 amino acids. Germline V gene data show CDR1 as SGHTA and CDR2 as FQGNSA. Trimming at V came to 1 base and at J to 4 bases, leaving 7 bases not matched to a gene. Written as DNA, the CDR3 is TGTGCCAGCAGCTTAGAAGGGACAGCCACTTACGAGCAGTACTTC. It codes for CASSLEGTATYEQYF.

The chain carries TRBV7-9 and TRBJ2-7; TRBD1 agrees at 9 bases. The germline CDR1 and CDR2 sequences are SEHNR and FQNEAQ (reference sequence). The CDR3 spans 16 residues. Germline trimming cut 4 bases from V and 3 bases from J; bases unmatched to any gene: 10. CDR3 loop: CASSSTDRGPFYEQYF. Written as DNA, the CDR3 is TGTGCCAGCAGCTCCACGGACAGGGGTCCTTTCTACGAGCAGTACTTC.

The genes are TRBV4-1 and TRBJ2-5; 10 nucleotides match TRBD2. V lost 2 bases, J lost 2 bases, and 8 bases stayed unmatched. CDR1 MGHRA and CDR2 YSYEKL come from the germline V gene. The CDR3 consists of 17 residues. The CDR3 bases are TGCGCCAGCAGCCAACAGTTCGGACTAGCGGATCAAGAGACCCAGTACTTC. This gives the protein CASSQQFGLADQETQYF.

This clonotype was observed many times. The chain carries TRBV3-1 and TRBJ2-5; a weak D match, TRBD1 (6 bases). Trimming cost V 0 bases and J 4 bases, with 12 bases left between them. CDR1 and CDR2 (germline): LGHDT, YNNKEL (reference sequence). The CDR3 length is 15 residues. Here the CDR3 DNA reads TGTGCCAGCAGCCAAGATGAGGGGGAAGGAGAGACCCAGTACTTC. Protein product: CASSQDEGEGETQYF.

With regard to this clonotype: A much more abundant neighbour one base away suggests this may be a read error. The chain carries TRBV28 and TRBJ1-1; D remains ambiguous. The germline gives CDR1 MDHEN, CDR2 SYDVKM. This CDR3 comprises 14 residues. The CDR3 bases are TGTGCCAGCTGCCCGGCGCAGGTGAACAATGAAGCTTTCTTT. It yields the protein CASCPAQVNNEAFF.

The chain recombines TRBV24-1 with TRBJ2-5, with D possibly matching TRBD1 (6 bases). The CDR3 has 14 amino acids. CDR1 KGHDR and CDR2 SFDVKD come from the germline V gene. Trimming cost V 3 bases and J 5 bases, with 12 bases left between them. The CDR3 spells CATSDGQSEETQYF. The CDR3 nucleotides read TGTGCCACCAGTGATGGACAGTCCGAGGAGACCCAGTACTTC.

The chain has TRBV20-1 and TRBJ1-2; 8 positions match TRBD1. Germline loops: CDR1 DFQATT, CDR2 SNEGSKA (reference sequence). The CDR3 has 12 residues. Trimming took 6 bases from V and 4 from J; bases not matched to a gene: 4. The DNA for the CDR3 is TGCAGTGCACACGGGACAGGCTATGGCTACACCTTC. Its protein is CSAHGTGYGYTF.

This clonotype was detected many times. The CDR3 coding sequence is TGTGCCAGCAGTGTTCGACTAGCGGGATACGTCCCTTTTGCAACAGATACGCAGTATTTT. This sequence encodes CASSVRLAGYVPFATDTQYF. The chain combines TRBV6-1 with TRBJ2-3; TRBD2 matches at 11 bases. The CDR3 contains 20 residues. V dropped 4 bases and J dropped 3; count of bases not matched to a gene: 18. Germline V lookup: CDR1 MNHNS, CDR2 SASEGT.

There are a few counts of this clonotype. The V call is TRBV20-1, the J call TRBJ2-7; no clear D. This CDR3 has 13 residues. V lost 3 bases and J 1 base, leaving 10 bases between the germline ends. In germline, CDR1 is DFQATT, CDR2 SNEGSKA (reference sequence). The CDR3: CSASGYFSYEQYF. The CDR3 DNA reads TGCAGTGCTAGCGGCTATTTTTCCTACGAGCAGTACTTC.

The V gene is TRBV11-3, the J gene TRBJ2-3; 14 bases align to TRBD2. This CDR3 contains 17 residues. The V gene end was trimmed by 5 bases and the J gene end by 6 bases; junction bases not matched to a gene: 10. Germline assignment: CDR1 SGHNT and CDR2 YENEEA. The CDR3 DNA reads as TGTGCCAGCAGCCAGGTCGGGACTAGCGGGAGAGGGGATACGCAGTATTTT. Protein: CASSQVGTSGRGDTQYF.